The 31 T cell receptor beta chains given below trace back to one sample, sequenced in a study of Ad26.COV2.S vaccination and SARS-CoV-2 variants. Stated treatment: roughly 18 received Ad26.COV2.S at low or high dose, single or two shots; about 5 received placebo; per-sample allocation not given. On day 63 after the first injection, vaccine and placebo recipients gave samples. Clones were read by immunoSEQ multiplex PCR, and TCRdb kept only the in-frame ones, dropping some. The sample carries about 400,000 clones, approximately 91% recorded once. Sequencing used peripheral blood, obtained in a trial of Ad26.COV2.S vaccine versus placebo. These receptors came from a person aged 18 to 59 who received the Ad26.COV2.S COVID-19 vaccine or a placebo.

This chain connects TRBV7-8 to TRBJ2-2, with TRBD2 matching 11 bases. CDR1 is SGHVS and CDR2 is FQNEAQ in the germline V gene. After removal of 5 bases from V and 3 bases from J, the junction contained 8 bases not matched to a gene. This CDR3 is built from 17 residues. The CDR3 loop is CASSTRLAGYYTGELFF. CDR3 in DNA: TGTGCCAGCAGCACAAGACTAGCGGGATATTACACCGGGGAGCTGTTTTTT. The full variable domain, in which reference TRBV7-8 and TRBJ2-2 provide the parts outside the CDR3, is GAGVSQSPRYKVAKRGQDVALRCDPISGHVSLFWYQQALGQGPEFLTYFQNEAQLDKSGLPSDRFFAERPEGSVSTLKIQRTQQEDSAVYLCASSTRLAGYYTGELFFGEGSRLTVL.

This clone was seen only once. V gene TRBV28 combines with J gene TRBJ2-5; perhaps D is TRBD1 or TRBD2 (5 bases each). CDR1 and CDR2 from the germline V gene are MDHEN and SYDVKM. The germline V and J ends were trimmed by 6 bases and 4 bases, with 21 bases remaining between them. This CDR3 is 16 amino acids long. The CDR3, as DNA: TGTGCCAGCAGCCCCGTTACAGGCCTCGGAGGAGAGACCCAGTACTTC. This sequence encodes CASSPVTGLGGETQYF.

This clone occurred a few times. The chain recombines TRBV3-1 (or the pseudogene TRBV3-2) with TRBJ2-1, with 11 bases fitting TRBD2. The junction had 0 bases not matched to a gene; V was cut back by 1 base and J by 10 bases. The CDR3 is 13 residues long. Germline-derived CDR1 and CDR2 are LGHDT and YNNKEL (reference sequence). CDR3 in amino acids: CASSQGTSGEQFF. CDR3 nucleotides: TGTGCCAGCAGCCAAGGGACTAGCGGGGAGCAGTTCTTC.

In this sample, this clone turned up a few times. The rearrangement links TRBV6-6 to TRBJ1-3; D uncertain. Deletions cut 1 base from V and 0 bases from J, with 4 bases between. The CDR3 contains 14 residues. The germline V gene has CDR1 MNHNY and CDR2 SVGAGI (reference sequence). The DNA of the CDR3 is TGTGCCAGCAGTTACTGGGACTCTGGAAACACCATATATTTT. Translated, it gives CASSYWDSGNTIYF.

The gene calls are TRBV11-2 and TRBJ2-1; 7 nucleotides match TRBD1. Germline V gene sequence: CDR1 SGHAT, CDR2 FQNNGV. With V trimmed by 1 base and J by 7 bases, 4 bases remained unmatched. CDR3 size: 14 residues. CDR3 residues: CASSLVDRDNEQFF. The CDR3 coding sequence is TGTGCCAGCAGCTTAGTAGACAGGGATAATGAGCAGTTCTTC.

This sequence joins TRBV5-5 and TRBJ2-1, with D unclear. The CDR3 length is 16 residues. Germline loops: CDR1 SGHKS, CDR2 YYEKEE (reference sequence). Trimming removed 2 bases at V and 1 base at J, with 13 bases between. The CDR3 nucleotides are TGTGCCAGCAGCTTCTCTGTCCTAACTTCCTACAATGAGCAGTTCTTC. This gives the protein CASSFSVLTSYNEQFF.

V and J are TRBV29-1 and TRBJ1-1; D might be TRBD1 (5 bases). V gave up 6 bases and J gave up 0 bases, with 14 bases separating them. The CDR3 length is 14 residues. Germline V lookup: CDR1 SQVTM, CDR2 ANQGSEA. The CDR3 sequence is CSVANRNLNTEAFF. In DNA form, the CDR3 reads TGCAGCGTGGCAAACAGGAATTTGAACACTGAAGCTTTCTTT.

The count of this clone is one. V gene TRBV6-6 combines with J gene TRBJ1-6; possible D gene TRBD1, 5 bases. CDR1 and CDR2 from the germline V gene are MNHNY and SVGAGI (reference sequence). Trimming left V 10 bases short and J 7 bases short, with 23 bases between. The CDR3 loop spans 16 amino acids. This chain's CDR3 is CATRRWDDSGNSPLHF. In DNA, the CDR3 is TGTGCCACCAGACGTTGGGACGATTCTGGGAATTCACCCCTCCACTTT.

Here the CDR3 reads CASSSPTQGIPRGYTF. The DNA for the CDR3 is TGTGCCAGCAGCTCCCCAACACAGGGAATACCGCGCGGCTACACCTTC. V and J are TRBV9 and TRBJ1-2, with a possible D match to TRBD1 (6 bases). The CDR3 consists of 16 residues. Germline CDR1 reads SGDLS; CDR2 reads YYNGEE. Trimming left V 4 bases short and J 8 bases short, with 24 bases between.

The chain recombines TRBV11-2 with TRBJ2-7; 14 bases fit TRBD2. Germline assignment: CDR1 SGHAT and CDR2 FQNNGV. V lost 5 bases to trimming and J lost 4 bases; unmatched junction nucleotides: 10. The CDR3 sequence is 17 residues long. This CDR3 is CASSKRGTSGSHYEQYF. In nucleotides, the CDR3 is TGTGCCAGCAGCAAGCGAGGGACTAGCGGGAGTCATTACGAGCAGTACTTC.

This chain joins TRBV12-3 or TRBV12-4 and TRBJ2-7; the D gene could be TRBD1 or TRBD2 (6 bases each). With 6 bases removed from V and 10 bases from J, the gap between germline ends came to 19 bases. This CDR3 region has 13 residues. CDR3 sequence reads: CASSTLKGGQQYF. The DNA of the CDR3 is TGTGCCAGCAGCACCCTAAAGGGGGGCCAACAGTACTTC.

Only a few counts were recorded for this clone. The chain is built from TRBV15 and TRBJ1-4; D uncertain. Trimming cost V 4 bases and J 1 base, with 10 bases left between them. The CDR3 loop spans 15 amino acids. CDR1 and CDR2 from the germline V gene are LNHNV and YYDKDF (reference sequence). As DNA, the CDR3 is TGTGCCACCAGCACTGGCGACCAAACTAATGAAAAACTGTTTTTT. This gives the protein CATSTGDQTNEKLFF.

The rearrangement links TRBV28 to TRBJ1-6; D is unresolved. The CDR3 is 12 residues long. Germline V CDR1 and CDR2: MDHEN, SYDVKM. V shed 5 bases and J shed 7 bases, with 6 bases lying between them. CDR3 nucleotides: TGTGCCAGCAGTCCCCTAAATTCACCCCTCCACTTT. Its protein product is CASSPLNSPLHF.

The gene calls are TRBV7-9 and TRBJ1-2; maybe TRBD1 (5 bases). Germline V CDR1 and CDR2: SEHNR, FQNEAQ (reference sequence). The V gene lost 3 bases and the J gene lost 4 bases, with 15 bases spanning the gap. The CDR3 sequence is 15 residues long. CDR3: CASSLSGGTSYGYTF. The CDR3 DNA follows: TGTGCCAGCAGCTTGAGTGGGGGTACCTCCTATGGCTACACCTTC.

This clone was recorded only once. The CDR3 region is CASSGVGAGGDNEQFF. The CDR3 nucleotides read TGTGCCAGCAGCGGCGTAGGAGCGGGAGGGGACAATGAGCAGTTCTTC. The gene calls are TRBV7-9 and TRBJ2-1; 10 bases are shared with TRBD2. V was pared by 5 bases and J by 5 bases, with 9 bases of the junction left unmatched. This CDR3 has 16 amino acids. From germline, CDR1 is SEHNR and CDR2 FQNEAQ (reference sequence).

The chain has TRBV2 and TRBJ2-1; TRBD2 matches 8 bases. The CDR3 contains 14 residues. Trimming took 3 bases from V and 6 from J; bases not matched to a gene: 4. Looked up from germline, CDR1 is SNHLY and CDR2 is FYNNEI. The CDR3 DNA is TGTGCCAGCAGTGAGACGGGAGGGGGCAATGAGCAGTTCTTC. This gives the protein CASSETGGGNEQFF.

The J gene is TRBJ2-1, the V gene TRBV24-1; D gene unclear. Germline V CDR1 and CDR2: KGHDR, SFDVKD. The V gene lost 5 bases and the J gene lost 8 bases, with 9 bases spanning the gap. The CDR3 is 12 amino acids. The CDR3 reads CATSAKLHEQFF. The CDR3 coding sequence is TGTGCCACCAGTGCCAAGCTCCATGAGCAGTTCTTC.

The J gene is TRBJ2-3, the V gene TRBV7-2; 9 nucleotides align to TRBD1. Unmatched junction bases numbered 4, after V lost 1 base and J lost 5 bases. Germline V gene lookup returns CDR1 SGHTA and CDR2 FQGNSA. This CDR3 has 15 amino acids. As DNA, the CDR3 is TGTGCCAGCAGCTTAGGGGTGGGACAGGGAGATACGCAGTATTTT. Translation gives CASSLGVGQGDTQYF.

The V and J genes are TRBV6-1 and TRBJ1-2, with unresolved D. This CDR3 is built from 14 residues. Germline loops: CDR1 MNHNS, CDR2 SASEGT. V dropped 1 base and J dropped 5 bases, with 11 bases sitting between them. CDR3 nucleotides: TGTGCCAGCAGTGAAGACCCTTCCGTTTATGGCTACACCTTC. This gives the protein CASSEDPSVYGYTF.

The CDR3 protein is CASRGESQSSEQFF. The CDR3 nucleotides read TGTGCCAGCAGGGGGGAGAGCCAATCCAGTGAGCAGTTCTTC. The chain carries TRBV7-9 and TRBJ2-1, with D perhaps assigned TRBD1 or TRBD2 (5 bases each). The CDR3 length is 14 residues. The germline V and J ends were trimmed by 6 bases and 9 bases, with 18 bases remaining between them. Germline V gives CDR1 SEHNR, CDR2 FQNEAQ (reference sequence). The full variable domain, its missing parts supplied by reference TRBV7-9 and TRBJ2-1, is DTGVSQNPRHKITKRGQNVTFRCDPISEHNRLYWYRQTLGQGPEFLTYFQNEAQLEKSRLLSDRFSAERPKGSFSTLEIQRTEQGDSAMYLCASRGESQSSEQFFGPGTRLTVL.

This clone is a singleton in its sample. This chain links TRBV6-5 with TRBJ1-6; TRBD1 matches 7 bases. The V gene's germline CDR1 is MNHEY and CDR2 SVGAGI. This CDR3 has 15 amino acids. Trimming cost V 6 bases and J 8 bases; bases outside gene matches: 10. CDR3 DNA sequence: TGTGCCAGCAGCTCGGACAGGCCCGGGGATTCACCCCTCCACTTT. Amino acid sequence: CASSSDRPGDSPLHF.

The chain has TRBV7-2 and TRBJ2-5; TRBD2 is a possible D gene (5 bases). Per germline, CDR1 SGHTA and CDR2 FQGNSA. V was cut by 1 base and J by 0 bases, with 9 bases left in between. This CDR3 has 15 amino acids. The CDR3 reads CASSLVGGHQETQYF. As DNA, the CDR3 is TGTGCCAGCAGCTTAGTGGGCGGGCACCAAGAGACCCAGTACTTC.

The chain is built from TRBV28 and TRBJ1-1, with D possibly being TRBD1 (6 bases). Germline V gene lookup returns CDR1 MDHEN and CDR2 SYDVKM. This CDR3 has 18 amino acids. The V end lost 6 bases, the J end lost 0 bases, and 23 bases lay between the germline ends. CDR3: CASRQATNTGMVNTEAFF. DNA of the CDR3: TGTGCCAGCAGACAAGCGACGAACACAGGGATGGTGAACACTGAAGCTTTCTTT.

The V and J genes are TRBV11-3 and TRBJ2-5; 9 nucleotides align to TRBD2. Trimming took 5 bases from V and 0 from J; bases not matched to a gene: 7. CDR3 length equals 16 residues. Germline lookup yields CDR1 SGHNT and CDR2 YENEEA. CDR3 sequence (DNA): TGTGCCAGCAGCCCACGGGCTAGCGGGAACCAAGAGACCCAGTACTTC. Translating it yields CASSPRASGNQETQYF.

The CDR3 DNA reads as TGTGCCAGTACCCACCGGGAGCACAGGACCCAGTACTTC. Translation gives CASTHREHRTQYF. This chain connects TRBV19 to TRBJ2-5; a possible D gene is TRBD2 (6 bases). CDR3 length: 13 residues. Trimming shortened V by 7 bases and J by 7 bases, and 16 bases separated the two germline ends. Germline V gene sequence: CDR1 LNHDA, CDR2 SQIVND (reference sequence).

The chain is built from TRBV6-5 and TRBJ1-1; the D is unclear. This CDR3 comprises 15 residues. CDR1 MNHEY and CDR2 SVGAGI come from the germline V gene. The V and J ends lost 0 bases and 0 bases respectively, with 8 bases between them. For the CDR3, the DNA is TGTGCCAGCAGTTACTCTAGACAAATGAACACTGAAGCTTTCTTT. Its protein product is CASSYSRQMNTEAFF.

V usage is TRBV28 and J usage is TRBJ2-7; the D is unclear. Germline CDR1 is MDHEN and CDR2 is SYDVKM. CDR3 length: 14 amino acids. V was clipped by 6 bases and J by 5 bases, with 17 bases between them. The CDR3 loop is CASRSRTRPHEQYF. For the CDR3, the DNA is TGTGCCAGCAGGTCCAGAACCAGACCTCACGAGCAGTACTTC.

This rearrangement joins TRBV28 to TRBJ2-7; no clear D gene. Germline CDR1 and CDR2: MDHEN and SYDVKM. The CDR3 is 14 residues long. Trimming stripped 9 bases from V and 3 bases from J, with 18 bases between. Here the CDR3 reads CASKVESASYEQYF. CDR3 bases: TGTGCCAGTAAGGTGGAGTCAGCGAGCTACGAGCAGTACTTC.

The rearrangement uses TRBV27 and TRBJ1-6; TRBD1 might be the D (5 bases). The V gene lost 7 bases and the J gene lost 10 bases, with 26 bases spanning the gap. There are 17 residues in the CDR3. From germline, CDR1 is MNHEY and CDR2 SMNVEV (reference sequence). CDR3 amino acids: CASTLRARGEGASPLHF. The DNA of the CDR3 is TGTGCCAGCACTCTAAGGGCCCGGGGGGAAGGGGCGTCACCCCTCCACTTT.

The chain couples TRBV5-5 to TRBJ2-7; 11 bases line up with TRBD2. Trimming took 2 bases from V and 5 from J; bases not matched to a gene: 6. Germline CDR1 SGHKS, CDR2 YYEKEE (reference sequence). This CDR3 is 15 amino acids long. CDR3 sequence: CASSFITSGSHEQYF. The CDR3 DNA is TGTGCCAGCAGCTTTATTACTAGCGGGAGCCACGAGCAGTACTTC.

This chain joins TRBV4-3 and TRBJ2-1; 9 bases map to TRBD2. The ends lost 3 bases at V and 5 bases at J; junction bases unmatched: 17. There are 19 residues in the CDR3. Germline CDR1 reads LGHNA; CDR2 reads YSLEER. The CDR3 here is CASSQSLPRASGIDNEQFF. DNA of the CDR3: TGCGCCAGCAGCCAGTCCCTTCCAAGGGCTAGCGGGATAGACAATGAGCAGTTCTTC.